This T cell receptor beta chain was captured in a study of CD8+CD57+ T cells in acquired aplastic anemia. Study-wide context: On average, sorted CD4+ and CD8+ cells gave about 3.1 ug of DNA.

Germline CDR1 is ENHRY and CDR2 is SYGVKD. The length of the CDR3 is 15 residues. Study results and limitations: In common between the patients and the controls were some 28 CD8+ CDR3 sequences. Levels of CD8+ Simpson's diversity were not significantly distinct in patients versus controls.

As for this clonotype: Its target is not known. At one of its ends the junction is not consistent with the germline gene, which may arise from a read error.

According to the study, genomic DNA was the template for TCR beta VDJ and CDR3 profiling. TCRdb reanalysed the reads using MiXCR and keeps one entry per CDR3 protein. The sample carries a few hundred thousand distinct CDR3 sequences, 50% to 70% recorded once. The chain recombines TRBV10-3 with TRBJ2-5; TRBD1 or TRBD2 may be the D gene (5 bases each). The sample consisted of sorted CD4+, CD8+, or CD8+CD57+ T cells (not recorded which) from PBMCs. This TCR was sampled from a human donor with severe aplastic anemia or a healthy control (not recorded which). The CDR3 loop is CAISMDKGLGETRYF. The CDR3, as DNA: TGTGCCATCAGCATGGACAAGGGGCTCGGGGAGACCCGGTACTTC.